This TCR beta chain is drawn from a study of regulatory T cells in long-lasting Graves disease. Study information: Graves' patients, diagnosed recently, had received antithyroid drugs under 3 months.

In this sample, this clonotype turned up many times. In building TCR beta libraries, iRepertoire HTBI primers were used together with Arm-PCR of CDR3 regions. Using its own MiXCR run on the multiplex PCR reads, TCRdb lists one record per CDR3 protein. The data contain 550,000 to 700,000 distinct CDR3 sequences, about 16% of them singletons. As to time point: newly diagnosed GD, antithyroid drugs for less than 3 months. Isolated PBMC RNA provided the starting material for the TCR library. The germline V gene has CDR1 MNHNS and CDR2 SASEGT. The CDR3 covers 17 residues. The trim removed 6 bases at V and 1 base at J, leaving 8 bases unmatched. These data also formed part of another study, on T cells in Graves' hyperthyroidism and ophthalmopathy.

The receptor's source is a man between 18 and 29 years old with Graves disease. The sample here was peripheral blood mononuclear cells (PBMCs), taken at new diagnosis, from a patient treated with antithyroid drugs. V is TRBV6-1 and J is TRBJ1-6; 8 bases align to TRBD1. The CDR3 reads CASRGDRGASYNSPLHF. Here the CDR3 DNA reads TGTGCCAGCAGAGGTGACAGGGGCGCATCCTATAATTCACCCCTCCACTTT.